Each of the 31 T cell receptor beta chains below was sequenced from the same sample in a study of beta chain features in type 1 diabetes. Reverse transcription of all isolated RNA meant that expressed TCRB transcripts were sequenced. Only in-frame clones appear in the TCRdb table, and some are missing; sequencing was by immunoSEQ multiplex PCR. The data show 350,000 to 400,000 clones, with around 16% seen just once and about 0.019% held by the top ten. The sample was naive CD4+ T cells from blood. All receptors come from a woman younger than 30 in good health.

The rearrangement links TRBV30 to TRBJ1-1, with TRBD1 identical over 7 bases. CDR3 length: 14 residues. Germline V CDR1 and CDR2: GTSNPN, SVGIG (reference sequence). V was pared by 4 bases and J by 1 base, with 6 bases of the junction left unmatched. CDR3 residues: CAWTTGPSNTEAFF. DNA of the CDR3: TGTGCCTGGACGACAGGGCCTTCGAACACTGAAGCTTTCTTT.

This clone occurred a few times. The gene calls are TRBV5-1 and TRBJ2-1; no definite D call. Trimming stripped 0 bases from V and 5 bases from J, with 6 bases between. The CDR3 sequence is 13 residues long. CDR1 and CDR2 from the germline V gene are SGHRS and YFSETQ. The CDR3 coding sequence is TGCGCCAGCAGCTTGGCCTTAGACAATGAGCAGTTCTTC. Translation: CASSLALDNEQFF.

This chain joins TRBV18 and TRBJ1-1; 9 bases map to TRBD1. CDR1 is KGHSH and CDR2 is LQKENI in the germline V gene. The CDR3 sequence is 16 residues long. V trimming: 4 bases; J trimming: 4 bases; junction bases outside the gene matches: 10. The CDR3 is CASSLTQGAMVTEAFF. The CDR3 DNA reads as TGTGCCAGCTCACTAACACAGGGGGCAATGGTCACTGAAGCTTTCTTT.

The rearrangement links TRBV28 to TRBJ1-4; possible D gene TRBD1, 6 bases. Germline V gene sequence: CDR1 MDHEN, CDR2 SYDVKM. This CDR3 has 13 amino acids. Trimming left V 5 bases short and J 8 bases short, with 12 bases between. DNA of the CDR3: TGTGCCAGCAGTATCAGGGGTTGGGAAAAACTGTTTTTT. Translating gives CASSIRGWEKLFF.

The V call is TRBV27, the J call TRBJ2-7, with TRBD2 identical over 7 bases. The V segment lost 7 bases and the J segment 6 bases; nucleotides outside the gene matches: 9. Germline assignment: CDR1 MNHEY and CDR2 SMNVEV (reference sequence). This CDR3 spans 13 amino acids. DNA for the CDR3: TGTGCCAGCAAGCCGCGGGAGAAGGCCGAGCAGTACTTC. Encoded protein: CASKPREKAEQYF.

This clone has a handful of counts. This chain joins TRBV2 and TRBJ2-5, with D hard to call. This CDR3 is 12 amino acids long. V was cut by 5 bases and J by 2 bases, with 6 bases left in between. The germline V gene encodes CDR1 SNHLY and CDR2 FYNNEI. The CDR3 region is CASSTIQETQYF. The CDR3 DNA reads TGTGCCAGCAGTACTATTCAAGAGACCCAGTACTTC. The full variable domain, rest sourced from reference TRBV2 and TRBJ2-5, is EPEVTQTPSHQVTQMGQEVILRCVPISNHLYFYWYRQILGQKVEFLVSFYNNEISEKSEIFDDQFSVERPDGSNFTLKIRSTKLEDSAMYFCASSTIQETQYFGPGTRLLVL.

This chain connects TRBV30 to TRBJ1-5; the match to TRBD1 covers 7 bases. J was trimmed by 3 bases and V by 4 bases; bases with no gene match: 6. This CDR3 has 14 amino acids. In germline, CDR1 is GTSNPN, CDR2 SVGIG (reference sequence). For the CDR3, the DNA is TGTGCCTGGAAATCCGGGACAGCCAATCAGCCCCAGCATTTT. Its translation is CAWKSGTANQPQHF.

The CDR3 DNA reads TGTGCCAGTTGGACAGGGTCCGACTCTGGGGCCAACGTCCTGACTTTC. Protein product: CASWTGSDSGANVLTF. The chain employs TRBV18 and TRBJ2-6; TRBD1 matches 8 bases. This CDR3 is 16 amino acids long. The germline V gene encodes CDR1 KGHSH and CDR2 LQKENI. V lost 9 bases and J lost 0; bases outside the gene matches: 7.

The chain is built from TRBV4-1 and TRBJ2-7; 8 bases match TRBD1. CDR1 is MGHRA, CDR2 YSYEKL, per germline. The CDR3 runs to 15 residues. Trimming took 3 bases from V and 2 from J; bases not matched to a gene: 6. CDR3 sequence (DNA): TGCGCCAGCAGCCACGGACAGGGACCCACCTACGAGCAGTACTTC. Its protein is CASSHGQGPTYEQYF.

The chain uses TRBV15 and TRBJ2-2; 11 positions agree with TRBD2. The V segment lost 8 bases and the J segment 4 bases; nucleotides outside the gene matches: 6. The CDR3 has 15 amino acids. Looked up from germline, CDR1 is LNHNV and CDR2 is YYDKDF (reference sequence). The CDR3 reads CATSRLAGSTGELFF. CDR3 nucleotides: TGTGCCACCTCGCGACTAGCGGGAAGCACCGGGGAGCTGTTTTTT.

This clone turned up a few times. Other DNA sequences of this sample code for an identical CDR3. The rearrangement links TRBV18 to TRBJ1-5; 9 bases are shared with TRBD1. Germline CDR1 KGHSH, CDR2 LQKENI. Trimming took 3 bases from V and 6 from J; bases not matched to a gene: 3. This CDR3 has 14 amino acids. In DNA form, the CDR3 reads TGTGCCAGCTCACCGGGACAGGGAGGTCAGCCCCAGCATTTT. This gives the protein CASSPGQGGQPQHF. Drawing the rest from reference TRBV18 and TRBJ1-5, the complete variable domain is NAGVMQNPRHLVRRRGQEARLRCSPMKGHSHVYWYRQLPEEGLKFMVYLQKENIIDESGMPKERFSAEFPKEGPSILRIQQVVRGDSAAYFCASSPGQGGQPQHFGDGTRLSIL.

This clone was picked up a small number of times. The chain joins TRBV29-1 to TRBJ1-5, with 7 positions matching TRBD1. Germline CDR1 is SQVTM and CDR2 is ANQGSEA. The J segment lost 7 bases and the V segment lost 7 bases, leaving 10 bases of the junction unmatched. The CDR3 consists of 13 residues. CDR3: CSAQAQGGQPQHF. CDR3 DNA sequence: TGCAGCGCCCAAGCCCAGGGGGGCCAGCCCCAGCATTTT.

This chain joins TRBV27 and TRBJ1-1; 8 bases fit TRBD1. The CDR3 sequence is 14 residues long. After removal of 6 bases from V and 1 base from J, the junction contained 4 bases not matched to a gene. Germline CDR1 reads MNHEY; CDR2 reads SMNVEV (reference sequence). The CDR3 bases are TGTGCCAGCAGGGACAGGGCAGCGAACACTGAAGCTTTCTTT. This codes for CASRDRAANTEAFF.

This clone was counted only a few times. This rearrangement joins TRBV2 to TRBJ2-2; weak D call: TRBD2 (6 bases). V was clipped by 7 bases and J by 1 base, with 16 bases between them. This CDR3 is 16 amino acids long. Germline CDR1 is SNHLY and CDR2 is FYNNEI. CDR3 coding DNA: TGTGCCAGCACGGTGGGAGGAATGGGGAACACCGGGGAGCTGTTTTTT. Translating it yields CASTVGGMGNTGELFF.

A note on this clone: Other DNA sequences in this sample translate to the same CDR3. The rearrangement links TRBV30 to TRBJ2-7, with unresolved D. The CDR3 sequence is 12 residues long. Trimming removed 0 bases from V and 4 bases from J, with 7 bases in between. Germline-derived CDR1 and CDR2 are GTSNPN and SVGIG (reference sequence). This chain's CDR3 is CAWSVQAYEQYF. The CDR3 coding sequence is TGTGCCTGGAGTGTACAAGCGTACGAGCAGTACTTC.

This clone was recorded a few times. The J gene is TRBJ1-4, the V gene TRBV4-3; D uncertain. V lost 4 bases and J lost 3, with 9 bases in between. Germline V lookup: CDR1 LGHNA, CDR2 YSLEER. CDR3 size: 14 residues. The CDR3 nucleotides read TGCGCCAGCAGCCCAAGCCGGTCTAATGAAAAACTGTTTTTT. It codes for CASSPSRSNEKLFF.

This sequence joins TRBV5-4 and TRBJ2-7; 9 nucleotides align to TRBD2. The CDR3 has 15 residues. Trimming cost V 5 bases and J 3 bases; bases outside gene matches: 9. Looked up from germline, CDR1 is SGHNT and CDR2 is YYREEE (reference sequence). CDR3 nucleotides: TGTGCCAGCAGTATTCATAGCGGGAGTCTCTACGAGCAGTACTTC. Amino acids: CASSIHSGSLYEQYF.

This clone was detected only a few times. The V gene is TRBV30, the J gene TRBJ1-1; the match to TRBD1 covers 9 bases. The CDR3 is 13 amino acids. Per the germline V gene, CDR1 is GTSNPN and CDR2 is SVGIG (reference sequence). Trimming took 3 bases from V and 6 from J; bases not matched to a gene: 5. CDR3 bases: TGTGCCTGGAGAGTAGGGACAGGGTCTGAAGCTTTCTTT. Amino acids: CAWRVGTGSEAFF. The full variable domain, with the rest looked up from reference TRBV30 and TRBJ1-1, is SQTIHQWPATLVQPVGSPLSLECTVEGTSNPNLYWYRQAAGRGLQLLFYSVGIGQISSEVPQNLSASRPQDRQFILSSKKLLLSDSGFYLCAWRVGTGSEAFFGQGTRLTVV.

This clone was counted between two and nine times. The CDR3 DNA reads as TGTGCCTGGAGTCTTGGGCTTCCCCAAGAGACCCAGTACTTC. Translating it yields CAWSLGLPQETQYF. This chain uses TRBV30 with TRBJ2-5; no reliable D call. CDR1 and CDR2 (germline): GTSNPN, SVGIG (reference sequence). Trimming pared 2 bases from V and 1 base from J, leaving 11 bases between. The CDR3 spans 14 residues.

This clone appeared a few times. The chain links TRBV4-2 to TRBJ2-7; TRBD2 agrees at 8 bases. Germline values: CDR1 LGHNA, CDR2 YNFKEQ. Trimming cost V 1 base and J 3 bases; bases outside gene matches: 14. This CDR3 contains 18 residues. CDR3 nucleotides: TGTGCCAGCAGCCAAGCAGGAGGAGCGGGAGCCCCTCTCTACGAGCAGTACTTC. Amino acid sequence: CASSQAGGAGAPLYEQYF.

The rearrangement uses TRBV5-1 and TRBJ2-3; 7 positions agree with TRBD1. Germline values: CDR1 SGHRS, CDR2 YFSETQ. The CDR3 is made up of 14 amino acids. After removal of 3 bases from V and 7 bases from J, the junction contained 8 bases not matched to a gene. In DNA, the CDR3 is TGCGCCAGCAGCTCCGGGACAGAAGGAAATACGCAGTATTTT. Its translation: CASSSGTEGNTQYF.

This clone was picked up a small number of times. Other DNA variants within this sample encode the same CDR3. The chain is built from TRBV11-2 and TRBJ1-2, with unresolved D. CDR1 is SGHAT and CDR2 is FQNNGV in the germline V gene. The CDR3 has 12 residues. V lost 4 bases to trimming and J lost 4 bases, with 7 bases between them. The CDR3 DNA is TGTGCCAGCAGCTCAGGAAGCTATGGCTACACCTTC. It codes for CASSSGSYGYTF.

V usage is TRBV28 and J usage is TRBJ2-7; D is perhaps TRBD2 (6 bases). The CDR3 is 14 residues long. Trimming took 0 bases from V and 4 from J, leaving 10 bases between them. The germline CDR1 and CDR2 sequences are MDHEN and SYDVKM. CDR3 coding DNA: TGTGCCAGCAGTTTATGGGAGGGTACTTACGAGCAGTACTTC. Encoded protein: CASSLWEGTYEQYF.

DNA of the CDR3: TGTGCCAGCAGCCAGTCAACTAGCGGGAGGTACACCGGGGAGCTGTTTTTT. Protein product: CASSQSTSGRYTGELFF. V gene TRBV14 combines with J gene TRBJ2-2; 12 nucleotides align to TRBD2. The germline CDR1 and CDR2 sequences are SGHDN and FVKESK. The CDR3 length is 17 residues. V shed 3 bases, J shed 3 bases, and the junction held 5 bases outside the gene matches.

This rearrangement joins TRBV7-8 to TRBJ2-7, with 7 bases aligning to TRBD2. Trimming took 5 bases from V and 3 from J; bases not matched to a gene: 10. Germline CDR1 SGHVS, CDR2 FQNEAQ. This CDR3 is built from 15 residues. For the CDR3, the DNA is TGTGCCAGCAGCGAGCCGGGACTACCGTACTACGAGCAGTACTTC. Its protein is CASSEPGLPYYEQYF.

This chain connects TRBV13 to TRBJ2-3; 8 nucleotides align to TRBD2. The CDR3 contains 16 residues. CDR1 and CDR2 (germline): PRHDT, FYEKMQ (reference sequence). The J segment lost 0 bases and the V segment lost 5 bases, leaving 7 bases of the junction unmatched. This CDR3 is CASSDRTSSSTDTQYF. The CDR3, as DNA: TGTGCCAGCAGCGACCGGACTAGCAGTAGCACAGATACGCAGTATTTT.

The chain employs TRBV30 and TRBJ2-1; 9 bases line up with TRBD2. Germline CDR1 GTSNPN, CDR2 SVGIG (reference sequence). The CDR3 loop spans 16 amino acids. V lost 4 bases and J lost 3; bases outside the gene matches: 10. The CDR3 protein is CAWTPRTSVIYNEQFF. For the CDR3, the DNA is TGTGCCTGGACCCCCAGGACTAGCGTAATCTACAATGAGCAGTTCTTC.

This clone appeared a few times. The V gene is TRBV5-4, the J gene TRBJ2-7; 16 bases fit TRBD2. The CDR3 sequence is 16 residues long. J was trimmed by 5 bases and V by 3 bases; bases with no gene match: 5. The V gene's germline CDR1 is SGHNT and CDR2 YYREEE (reference sequence). The CDR3 nucleotides read TGTGCCAGCAGCTGGGGACTAGCGGGAGGGGCCGACGAGCAGTACTTC. Protein product: CASSWGLAGGADEQYF.

With respect to this clone: Different DNA sequences within this sample yield the same CDR3. The J gene is TRBJ2-1, the V gene TRBV15; 8 positions agree with TRBD2. V was pared by 0 bases and J by 3 bases, with 4 bases of the junction left unmatched. Germline V gene sequence: CDR1 LNHNV, CDR2 YYDKDF (reference sequence). The CDR3 runs 16 residues. CDR3 sequence: CATSRDLAGGYNEQFF. For the CDR3, the DNA is TGTGCCACCAGCAGAGATTTGGCGGGAGGCTACAATGAGCAGTTCTTC.

This chain uses TRBV2 with TRBJ1-2, with a tentative D call TRBD1 (6 bases). CDR1 SNHLY and CDR2 FYNNEI come from the germline V gene. The V and J ends lost 6 bases and 6 bases respectively, with 11 bases between them. This CDR3 is built from 12 residues. CDR3 in amino acids: CASREDSHGYTF. The CDR3 bases are TGTGCCAGCAGGGAGGACAGTCATGGCTACACCTTC.

The chain is built from TRBV15 and TRBJ2-5, with D tentatively TRBD2 (5 bases). Per germline, CDR1 LNHNV and CDR2 YYDKDF (reference sequence). V was pared by 0 bases and J by 6 bases, with 14 bases between. CDR3 size: 15 residues. CDR3 sequence (DNA): TGTGCCACCAGCAGAGATGTGGTAGCGTGGCAGACCCAGTACTTC. It yields the protein CATSRDVVAWQTQYF.